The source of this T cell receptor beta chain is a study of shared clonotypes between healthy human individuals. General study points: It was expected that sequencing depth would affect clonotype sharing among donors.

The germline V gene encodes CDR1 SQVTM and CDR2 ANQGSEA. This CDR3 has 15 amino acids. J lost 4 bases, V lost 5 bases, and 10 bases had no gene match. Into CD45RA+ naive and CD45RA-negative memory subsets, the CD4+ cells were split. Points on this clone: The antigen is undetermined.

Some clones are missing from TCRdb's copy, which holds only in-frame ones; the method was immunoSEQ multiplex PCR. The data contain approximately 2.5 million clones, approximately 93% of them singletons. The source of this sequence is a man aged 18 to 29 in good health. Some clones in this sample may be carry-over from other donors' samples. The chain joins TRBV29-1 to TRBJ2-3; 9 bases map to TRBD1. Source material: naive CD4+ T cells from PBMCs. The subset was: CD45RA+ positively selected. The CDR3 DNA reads TGCAGCGTTCCCCCCCGGGACAGGGCGGCAGATACGCAGTATTTT. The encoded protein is CSVPPRDRAADTQYF.